Following are 29 T cell receptor beta chains from one sample sequenced in a study of cytomegalovirus exposure and HLA in healthy donors. Using immunoSEQ multiplex PCR, the repertoire was profiled, and TCRdb retains in-frame clones only, with some absent. The table has more than 95,000 clones, roughly 93% seen once. Sequencing used PBMCs. The source is a woman younger than 35 in good health and CMV-seronegative.

The V and J genes are TRBV6-1 and TRBJ2-5; a weak D match, TRBD2 (6 bases). Trimming shortened V by 1 base and J by 2 bases, and 17 bases separated the two germline ends. This CDR3 has 17 residues. Germline values: CDR1 MNHNS, CDR2 SASEGT. The CDR3 loop is CASSEGVARLGQETQYF. DNA for the CDR3: TGTGCCAGCAGTGAAGGGGTAGCGAGACTAGGGCAAGAGACCCAGTACTTC.

This clone was seen once. The chain joins TRBV2 to TRBJ2-7; D remains unclear. V was pared by 2 bases and J by 6 bases, with 8 bases between. This CDR3 spans 12 amino acids. Germline CDR1 and CDR2: SNHLY and FYNNEI. The CDR3 DNA follows: TGTGCCAGCAGTGAACAGTTCTCCGAGCAGTACTTC. It translates to CASSEQFSEQYF.

This clone came up once. This chain links TRBV6-1 with TRBJ2-1; D remains ambiguous. Trimming stripped 4 bases from V and 4 bases from J, with 8 bases between. The germline gives CDR1 MNHNS, CDR2 SASEGT. The CDR3 length is 13 residues. Here the CDR3 reads CASSVRWYNEQFF. CDR3 nucleotides: TGTGCCAGCAGTGTGAGGTGGTACAATGAGCAGTTCTTC.

The rearrangement links TRBV28 to TRBJ1-1, with D perhaps TRBD1 (5 bases). The germline V and J ends were trimmed by 6 bases and 3 bases, with 17 bases remaining between them. This CDR3 is built from 15 residues. Germline V gene sequence: CDR1 MDHEN, CDR2 SYDVKM. The CDR3, as DNA: TGTGCCAGCAGGGAGATTGACAGACCGGACACTGAAGCTTTCTTT. Translated, it gives CASREIDRPDTEAFF.

The gene calls are TRBV2 and TRBJ1-5, with TRBD1 identical over 7 bases. The CDR3 extends over 15 amino acids. Germline V CDR1 and CDR2: SNHLY, FYNNEI. V was clipped by 4 bases and J by 6 bases; unmatched bases: 9. CDR3 loop: CASSVAGGSGQPQHF. CDR3 DNA sequence: TGTGCCAGCAGTGTGGCAGGGGGTTCCGGTCAGCCCCAGCATTTT.

The rearrangement joins TRBV28 to TRBJ2-7; 9 bases align to TRBD2. This CDR3 contains 13 residues. In germline, CDR1 is MDHEN, CDR2 SYDVKM. The junction had 3 bases not matched to a gene; V was cut back by 6 bases and J by 3 bases. Here the CDR3 DNA reads TGTGCCAGCAGAGCGGGAGGTATCTACGAGCAGTACTTC. Translation: CASRAGGIYEQYF.

The chain carries TRBV6-5 and TRBJ2-7; 7 bases fit TRBD1. The germline CDR1 and CDR2 sequences are MNHEY and SVGAGI. This CDR3 is built from 13 residues. The trim removed 6 bases at V and 5 bases at J, leaving 7 bases unmatched. DNA for the CDR3: TGTGCCAGCAGGAAGACAGGGACACACGAGCAGTACTTC. Its translation: CASRKTGTHEQYF.

This clone was counted only a few times. The rearrangement uses TRBV4-2 and TRBJ1-3; D not certain. Trimming removed 0 bases from V and 1 base from J, with 7 bases in between. Germline values: CDR1 LGHNA, CDR2 YNFKEQ. This CDR3 contains 15 residues. The chain's CDR3 is CASSQDRGSGNTIYF. In DNA form, the CDR3 reads TGTGCCAGCAGCCAAGATAGAGGGTCTGGAAACACCATATATTTT.

This clone was recorded only once. The chain joins TRBV2 to TRBJ2-1, with 7 bases fitting TRBD2. V trimming: 5 bases; J trimming: 9 bases; junction bases outside the gene matches: 10. The CDR3 loop spans 14 amino acids. Germline CDR1 reads SNHLY; CDR2 reads FYNNEI. CDR3 region: CASSREARGVEQFF. The CDR3 coding sequence is TGTGCCAGCAGTCGGGAGGCCCGGGGCGTTGAGCAGTTCTTC.

This clone has just one count. The rearrangement joins TRBV18 to TRBJ2-3, with 7 bases matching TRBD2. Germline values: CDR1 KGHSH, CDR2 LQKENI. The CDR3 is 16 residues long. The V segment lost 2 bases and the J segment 2 bases; nucleotides outside the gene matches: 7. CDR3 region: CASSPISSGTTDTQYF. The CDR3 DNA is TGTGCCAGCTCACCAATCTCTAGCGGAACCACAGATACGCAGTATTTT.

CDR3 DNA sequence: TGTGCCAGTAGTCCAGACAGAGATCAGCCCCAGCATTTT. Encoded protein: CASSPDRDQPQHF. The chain couples TRBV19 to TRBJ1-5, with D possibly TRBD1 on 5 matching bases. This CDR3 contains 13 residues. V lost 5 bases and J 5 bases, leaving 10 bases between the germline ends. Germline V CDR1 and CDR2: LNHDA, SQIVND (reference sequence).

The chain employs TRBV5-6 and TRBJ1-4; D unclear. From germline, CDR1 is SGHDT and CDR2 YYEEEE. This CDR3 has 15 amino acids. Trimming pared 1 base from V and 8 bases from J, leaving 15 bases between. CDR3 protein: CASSLMGSNGEKLFF. The CDR3 DNA reads as TGTGCCAGCAGCTTGATGGGGAGTAACGGGGAAAAACTGTTTTTT.

The rearrangement links TRBV27 to TRBJ2-7; the match to TRBD1 covers 12 bases. There are 13 residues in the CDR3. Unmatched junction bases numbered 4, after V lost 9 bases and J lost 4 bases. From germline, CDR1 is MNHEY and CDR2 SMNVEV (reference sequence). The CDR3 region is CASMGQGAYEQYF. In nucleotides, the CDR3 is TGTGCCAGTATGGGACAGGGGGCTTACGAGCAGTACTTC.

A single count supports this clone. The chain joins TRBV9 to TRBJ2-3, with a possible D match to TRBD2 (7 bases). Trimming took 0 bases from V and 6 from J, leaving 17 bases between them. This CDR3 is 16 amino acids long. From germline, CDR1 is SGDLS and CDR2 YYNGEE. CDR3 sequence (DNA): TGTGCCAGCAGCGTAGGATTCCCGGGGGGCCCCGATACGCAGTATTTT. Amino acid sequence: CASSVGFPGGPDTQYF. Full variable domain (outside the CDR3, taken from reference TRBV9 and TRBJ2-3): DSGVTQTPKHLITATGQRVTLRCSPRSGDLSVYWYQQSLDQGLQFLIQYYNGEERAKGNILERFSAQQFPDLHSELNLSSLELGDSALYFCASSVGFPGGPDTQYFGPGTRLTVL.

The rearrangement joins TRBV2 to TRBJ2-7; 7 bases are shared with TRBD1. The CDR3 has 16 amino acids. V shed 4 bases, J shed 3 bases, and the junction held 12 bases outside the gene matches. Germline V gives CDR1 SNHLY, CDR2 FYNNEI. The CDR3 sequence is CASSARRGSPLYEQYF. Here the CDR3 DNA reads TGTGCCAGCAGTGCCCGCAGGGGGTCCCCCCTCTACGAGCAGTACTTC.

V is TRBV14 and J is TRBJ2-1; tentative D call: TRBD2 (5 bases). Germline assignment: CDR1 SGHDN and CDR2 FVKESK. This CDR3 has 15 residues. Trimming removed 4 bases at V and 3 bases at J, with 13 bases between. The CDR3, as DNA: TGTGCCAGCAGCCCCCTCGCGGAGGACTACAATGAGCAGTTCTTC. Protein: CASSPLAEDYNEQFF.

This chain connects TRBV5-6 to TRBJ2-3, with D possibly matching TRBD2 (7 bases). Trimming removed 4 bases at V and 1 base at J, with 13 bases between. The CDR3 totals 15 residues. Looked up from germline, CDR1 is SGHDT and CDR2 is YYEEEE. CDR3 in amino acids: CASSMGGLGTDTQYF. The CDR3 bases are TGTGCCAGCAGCATGGGGGGGCTGGGCACAGATACGCAGTATTTT.

This clone was picked up one time. The rearrangement links TRBV5-1 to TRBJ2-1, with TRBD2 matching 8 bases. This CDR3 contains 14 residues. Germline CDR1 and CDR2: SGHRS and YFSETQ. Trimming removed 7 bases from V and 9 bases from J; junction bases left unmatched: 12. The CDR3 reads CASLGLGISREQFF. The DNA for the CDR3 is TGCGCCAGCTTGGGACTAGGGATTTCACGTGAGCAGTTCTTC.

The rearrangement uses TRBV19 and TRBJ1-1, with a possible D match to TRBD1 (5 bases). Germline CDR1 reads LNHDA; CDR2 reads SQIVND (reference sequence). CDR3 length equals 13 residues. V was pared by 8 bases and J by 0 bases, with 10 bases between. This CDR3 reads CASRDSVNTEAFF. As DNA, the CDR3 is TGTGCCAGTCGGGACTCAGTGAACACTGAAGCTTTCTTT.

The chain recombines TRBV7-9 with TRBJ2-1; no clear D gene. V was pared by 2 bases and J by 7 bases, with 12 bases between. The CDR3 consists of 14 residues. Looked up from germline, CDR1 is SEHNR and CDR2 is FQNEAQ (reference sequence). CDR3 protein: CASSLREDWNEQFF. The CDR3 region has the DNA TGTGCCAGCAGCTTACGAGAAGACTGGAATGAGCAGTTCTTC.

V usage is TRBV7-9 and J usage is TRBJ1-6; D not certain. Trimming removed 1 base at V and 9 bases at J, with 10 bases between. Germline V lookup: CDR1 SEHNR, CDR2 FQNEAQ (reference sequence). The CDR3 is made up of 14 amino acids. CDR3 nucleotides: TGTGCCAGCAGCTTAGACGGGGAAACTTCACCCCTCCACTTT. It specifies CASSLDGETSPLHF.

The J gene is TRBJ1-6, the V gene TRBV30; D remains unclear. CDR1 is GTSNPN, CDR2 SVGIG, per germline (reference sequence). This CDR3 contains 15 residues. Trimming shortened V by 2 bases and J by 6 bases, and 14 bases separated the two germline ends. CDR3 residues: CAWSRSPGSNSPLHF. CDR3 bases: TGTGCCTGGAGTAGGTCTCCAGGTTCTAATTCACCCCTCCACTTT.

This sequence joins TRBV18 and TRBJ2-2; possibly TRBD2 for D (5 bases). V lost 3 bases and J 13 bases, leaving 12 bases between the germline ends. This CDR3 spans 12 amino acids. Germline V CDR1 and CDR2: KGHSH, LQKENI. The DNA of the CDR3 is TGTGCCAGCTCACCCCCCATCGAGGGGCTGTTTTTT. Translation: CASSPPIEGLFF.

As DNA, the CDR3 is TGTGCCAGCATCCCGGTTAACACAGATACGCAGTATTTT. Translating gives CASIPVNTDTQYF. The chain employs TRBV25-1 and TRBJ2-3; D remains unclear. The CDR3 loop spans 13 amino acids. Per the germline V gene, CDR1 is MGHDK and CDR2 is SYGVNS. Trimming removed 7 bases at V and 2 bases at J, with 10 bases between. Based on the CDR3 plus reference TRBV25-1 and TRBJ2-3, the full variable domain is EADIYQTPRYLVIGTGKKITLECSQTMGHDKMYWYQQDPGMELHLIHYSYGVNSTEKGDLSSESTVSRIRTEHFPLTLESARPSHTSQYLCASIPVNTDTQYFGPGTRLTVL.

The chain recombines TRBV7-3 with TRBJ2-6; possibly TRBD1 for D (5 bases). V was clipped by 5 bases and J by 0 bases, with 23 bases between them. The CDR3 has 20 residues. The germline V gene has CDR1 SGHTA and CDR2 FQGTGA. The CDR3 region has the DNA TGTGCCAGCAGCCCGTTAGGCATATTAGGGGATCCCTCTGGGGCCAACGTCCTGACTTTC. Its protein is CASSPLGILGDPSGANVLTF.

The chain uses TRBV4-1 and TRBJ2-2, with 8 bases identical to TRBD2. The germline gives CDR1 MGHRA, CDR2 YSYEKL. With V trimmed by 6 bases and J by 5 bases, 5 bases remained unmatched. CDR3 length: 14 residues. The CDR3 is CASRVPGGTGELFF. As DNA, the CDR3 is TGCGCCAGCAGGGTGCCGGGGGGGACCGGGGAGCTGTTTTTT.

The genes are TRBV5-1 and TRBJ2-1; D is undetermined. Germline CDR1 and CDR2: SGHRS and YFSETQ. The CDR3 runs to 13 residues. V lost 0 bases, J lost 6 bases, and 7 bases lay in between. The CDR3 nucleotides are TGCGCCAGCAGCTTGGCCTTATCCAATGAGCAGTTCTTC. Translation: CASSLALSNEQFF.

This clone has a handful of counts. The chain recombines TRBV2 with TRBJ1-6; D is ambiguous. Trimming took off 0 bases at V and 8 bases at J, with 14 bases between the two ends. Germline V gene lookup returns CDR1 SNHLY and CDR2 FYNNEI. The CDR3 extends over 16 amino acids. The CDR3 reads CASSEAQVFRDSPLHF. CDR3 sequence (DNA): TGTGCCAGCAGTGAAGCCCAAGTTTTTCGGGATTCACCCCTCCACTTT.

This rearrangement joins TRBV4-1 to TRBJ2-7; 7 bases map to TRBD1. CDR1 is MGHRA and CDR2 is YSYEKL in the germline V gene. The CDR3 has 14 residues. The J segment lost 4 bases and the V segment lost 1 base, leaving 4 bases of the junction unmatched. The CDR3 sequence: CASSQGDSRYEQYF. CDR3 sequence (DNA): TGCGCCAGCAGCCAAGGGGACAGCCGATACGAGCAGTACTTC.